This entry describes one T cell receptor (beta chain). TCRdb's copy holds only in-frame clones and misses some; the assay was immunoSEQ multiplex PCR. Of some 120,000 clones in the sample, around 85% were seen once. The sample belongs to a study of blood T cell repertoires in COVID-19. Overall study: Acute and convalescent COVID-19 specimens originated in the United States, Italy and Spain.

CDR3 length: 14 amino acids. Germline V gene lookup returns CDR1 SGHTA and CDR2 FQGTGA. V shed 5 bases and J shed 3 bases, with 12 bases lying between them. What was sequenced was peripheral blood. This rearrangement joins TRBV7-3 to TRBJ2-3, with D tentatively TRBD2 (7 bases). This clonotype was sampled from a woman in her forties or fifties with acute or convalescent COVID-19. The CDR3 region has the DNA TGTGCCAGCAGCCGTAGGGGGGGAACAGATACGCAGTATTTT. Translation: CASSRRGGTDTQYF.